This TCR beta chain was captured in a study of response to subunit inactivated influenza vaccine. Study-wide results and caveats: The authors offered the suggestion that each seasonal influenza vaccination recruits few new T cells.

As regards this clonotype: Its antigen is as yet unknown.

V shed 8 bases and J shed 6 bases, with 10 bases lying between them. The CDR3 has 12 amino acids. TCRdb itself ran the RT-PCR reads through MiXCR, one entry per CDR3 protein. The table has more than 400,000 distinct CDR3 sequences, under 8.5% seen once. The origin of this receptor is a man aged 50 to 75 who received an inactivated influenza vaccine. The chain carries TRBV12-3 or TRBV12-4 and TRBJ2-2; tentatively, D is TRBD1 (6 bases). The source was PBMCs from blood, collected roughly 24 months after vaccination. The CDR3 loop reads CASEQGPGELFF. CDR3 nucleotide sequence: TGTGCCAGCGAACAGGGACCCGGGGAGCTGTTTTTT.